This TCR beta chain was identified in a study of shared clonotypes between healthy human individuals. Findings of the study overall: Of the naive CD4 clonotypes, approximately 5% were shared across several donors. Donor scarcity curtailed the genetic and exposure-history diversity represented herein. Sampling included only blood; tissue repertoires likely differ.

V gave up 4 bases and J gave up 12 bases; unmatched junction bases: 17. Per the germline V gene, CDR1 is SGHVS and CDR2 is FQNEAQ. The CDR3 runs to 16 residues. CD45RO negativity and positive selection for CCR7 defined naive CD8 cells, a population that excluded terminally differentiated effector memory CD45RA+ cells. Replicate PCRs run on sorted subsets employed approximately 180 ng DNA, approximately 30,000 T cell genomes. Using immunoSEQ multiplex PCR, the repertoire was profiled, and TCRdb retains in-frame clones only, with some absent. The sample contains roughly 2,000,000 clones, 85% to 95% of which appear only once. This clone was seen once. Its antigen is still unknown.

The material sequenced was naive CD8+ T cells from PBMCs. The rearrangement links TRBV7-8 to TRBJ2-1; 8 nucleotides align to TRBD2. The source is a man between 18 and 35 years old in good health. Some clones in this sample may be carry-over from other donors' samples. The CDR3 protein is CASSSPGGGNNPTQFF. The CDR3, as DNA: TGTGCCAGCAGCTCCCCGGGGGGGGGTAACAACCCAACGCAGTTCTTC.